This entry is about one TCR beta chain. The CDR3 spans 17 residues. Germline lookup yields CDR1 SGHTA and CDR2 FQGNSA. V gave up 6 bases and J gave up 7 bases, with 27 bases separating them. The data were taken from a study of blood T cell repertoires in COVID-19. Study details: There were acute and convalescent COVID-19 samples, and they came from the United States, Italy and Spain. T cells, B-cell-depleted T cells, or PBMCs supplied cDNA or gDNA.

The repertoire was sequenced with immunoSEQ multiplex PCR; TCRdb's copy has only in-frame clones and lacks some. The table records about 320,000 clones, 86% of them present only once. The clonotype comes from a woman in her fifties or sixties with acute or convalescent COVID-19. The chain employs TRBV7-2 and TRBJ1-2; D may be TRBD1 (5 bases). The sample was peripheral blood. The CDR3 loop is CASRPYVNRDSNPGYTF. CDR3 bases: TGTGCCAGCAGACCATATGTGAACCGGGACTCCAACCCTGGCTACACCTTC.